The rows below give T cell receptor beta chains drawn from one sample of a study of cytomegalovirus exposure and HLA in healthy donors. The table came from immunoSEQ multiplex PCR; TCRdb's copy has only in-frame clones and leaves some out. Of 110,000 to 150,000 clones in the sample, more than 8% were seen once. Sequenced material: PBMCs. The receptors stem from a man aged 50-59 years in good health and CMV-seronegative. CDR3s include the opening cysteine and the closing phenylalanine or tryptophan. D genes are given only for firm matches. Size is omitted from some rows. Given values are once, few, many or a class for expanded clones.

d_gene	abundance	v_gene	len	j_gene	CDR3aa	CDR3nt
NA	NA	TRBV5-1	14	TRBJ1-1	CASSLAVRNTEAFF	TGCGCCAGCAGCTTGGCTGTCAGGAACACTGAAGCTTTCTTT
NA	NA	TRBV27	13	TRBJ1-1	CASSFEGNTEAFF	TGTGCCAGCAGTTTCGAGGGGAACACTGAAGCTTTCTTT
NA	few	TRBV19	15	TRBJ2-3	CASSQQGGGADTQYF	TGTGCCAGTAGCCAACAGGGAGGGGGGGCAGATACGCAGTATTTT
NA	few	TRBV5-6	16	TRBJ1-4	CASSSASPSFNEKLFF	TGTGCCAGCAGCTCCGCTTCGCCGAGTTTTAATGAAAAACTGTTTTTT
NA	few	TRBV20-1	9	TRBJ1-1	CSAGPGAFF	TGCAGTGCTGGCCCGGGGGCTTTCTTT
TRBD2	many	TRBV29-1	14	TRBJ2-1	CSAVRGTRSHEQFF	TGCAGCGCCGTCCGGGGGACTAGATCCCATGAGCAGTTCTTC
TRBD1	few	TRBV7-8	18	TRBJ1-4	CASSLGLVRDRTSEKLFF	TGTGCCAGCAGCTTAGGATTAGTACGGGACAGGACCAGTGAAAAACTGTTTTTT
NA	few	TRBV7-9	12	TRBJ2-7	CASSPLAYEQYF	TGTGCCAGCAGCCCCCTAGCCTACGAGCAGTACTTC
NA	NA	TRBV9	15	TRBJ2-7	CASSPTLAPTYEQYF	TGTGCCAGCAGCCCAACTCTAGCTCCAACCTACGAGCAGTACTTC
TRBD1	few	TRBV6-5	13	TRBJ1-1	CASRAARDSPRLF	TGTGCCAGCAGGGCTGCTAGGGACAGCCCCAGACTATTT
NA	few	TRBV5-1	15	TRBJ1-5	CASSLDGQFNQPQHF	TGCGCCAGCAGCTTGGACGGACAGTTCAATCAGCCCCAGCATTTT
NA	few	TRBV2	12	TRBJ2-5	CASNRERETQYF	TGTGCCAGCAACAGGGAAAGGGAGACCCAGTACTTC
TRBD2	NA	TRBV7-6	18	TRBJ2-3	CASSLLTSGRGGADTQYF	TGTGCCAGCAGCTTACTAACTAGCGGGAGAGGTGGGGCAGATACGCAGTATTTT
TRBD1	NA	TRBV28	15	TRBJ1-1	CASSLYGQGGTEAFF	TGTGCCAGCAGTTTATACGGACAGGGAGGGACTGAAGCTTTCTTT
NA	NA	TRBV27	19	TRBJ1-2	CASRTQIRTGREDNYGYTF	TGTGCCAGTAGGACCCAAATAAGAACAGGGAGGGAGGACAACTATGGCTACACCTTC
TRBD2	NA	TRBV6-1	15	TRBJ2-7	CASSEVVAGVGEQYF	TGTGCCAGCAGTGAAGTGGTTGCGGGAGTAGGGGAGCAGTACTTC
TRBD1	NA	TRBV5-1	14	TRBJ2-7	CASSSQGDTYEQYF	TGCGCCAGCAGCTCCCAGGGGGACACCTACGAGCAGTACTTC
NA	NA	TRBV7-6	13	TRBJ1-5	CASSAHRNQPQHF	TGTGCCAGCAGCGCCCACAGGAATCAGCCCCAGCATTTT
NA	NA	TRBV6-5	14	TRBJ1-1	CASRGGSLNTEAFF	TGTGCCAGCAGGGGGGGAAGTTTGAACACTGAAGCTTTCTTT
TRBD2	NA	TRBV12-5	17	TRBJ2-3	CASGPSPSGSPTDTQYF	TGTGCTAGTGGGCCCTCTCCTAGCGGGAGTCCCACAGATACGCAGTATTTT
NA	few	TRBV29-1	15	TRBJ1-3	CSVLGRTVSGNTIYF	TGCAGCGTCCTGGGGAGGACTGTCTCTGGAAACACCATATATTTT
NA	few	TRBV28	13	TRBJ1-2	CASSPGDFYGYTF	TGTGCCAGCAGTCCGGGGGATTTCTATGGCTACACCTTC
TRBD2	few	TRBV9	17	TRBJ2-2	CASSPRRAGGGAGELFF	TGTGCCAGCAGCCCCAGACGAGCGGGGGGAGGGGCCGGGGAGCTGTTTTTT
TRBD1	NA	TRBV12-5	12	TRBJ1-2	CASGSTDRMKTF	TGTGCTAGTGGTTCAACGGACAGGATGAAAACCTTC
TRBD1	few	TRBV2	15	TRBJ2-1	CASSEETGGYNEQFF	TGTGCCAGCAGTGAAGAGACAGGGGGGTACAATGAGCAGTTCTTC
NA	few	TRBV11-2	13	TRBJ2-1	CASSLAGGRVTFF	TGTGCCAGCAGCTTAGCAGGAGGGAGAGTCACCTTCTTC
NA	few	TRBV11-2	16	TRBJ2-5	CASSMFEWSGGETQYF	TGTGCCAGCAGCATGTTCGAATGGTCAGGAGGGGAGACCCAGTACTTC
NA	few	TRBV9	17	TRBJ2-1	CASSDGRGGASYNEQFF	TGTGCCAGCAGCGATGGAAGGGGGGGTGCGTCCTACAATGAGCAGTTCTTC
NA	NA	TRBV29-1	11	TRBJ1-1	CSVARGTEAFF	TGCAGCGTTGCAAGGGGGACTGAAGCTTTCTTT
TRBD2	few	TRBV7-6	17	TRBJ2-3	CASSLEAGGTHTDTQYF	TGTGCCAGCAGCTTAGAGGCGGGGGGGACTCACACAGATACGCAGTATTTT
TRBD1	few	TRBV30	15	TRBJ1-1	CAWRMGTGGKAEAFF	TGTGCCTGGAGGATGGGGACAGGGGGCAAGGCTGAAGCTTTCTTT
TRBD1	NA	TRBV19	14	TRBJ1-5	CASTQDRDHQPQHF	TGTGCCAGTACCCAGGACAGGGATCATCAGCCCCAGCATTTT
NA	NA	TRBV19	18	TRBJ2-5	CASSMARSAQSPRGTQYF	TGTGCCAGTAGTATGGCCCGGTCAGCTCAATCCCCCCGAGGGACCCAGTACTTC
NA	NA	TRBV11-1	14	TRBJ2-6	CASSPPSGANVLTF	TGTGCCAGCAGCCCTCCTTCTGGGGCCAACGTCCTGACTTTC
TRBD1	NA	TRBV30	15	TRBJ2-7	CAWKSTGTGFYEQYF	TGTGCCTGGAAAAGTACCGGGACAGGGTTCTACGAGCAGTACTTC
TRBD2	NA	TRBV4-1	16	TRBJ2-3	CASSQVGLAGGDTQYF	TGCGCCAGCAGCCAAGTAGGACTAGCGGGGGGGGATACGCAGTATTTT
NA	few	TRBV7-6	15	TRBJ1-4	CASSSLDGENEKLFF	TGTGCCAGCAGCTCGCTGGACGGGGAAAATGAAAAACTGTTTTTT
NA	NA	TRBV7-9	15	TRBJ2-3	CASSLSQISTDTQYF	TGTGCCAGCAGCTTAAGCCAAATTAGCACAGATACGCAGTATTTT
NA	few	TRBV18	13	TRBJ1-1	CASSPDMNTEAFF	TGTGCCAGCTCACCGGACATGAACACTGAAGCTTTCTTT
NA	few	TRBV10-2	14	TRBJ1-3	CASTQGISGNTIYF	TGCGCCAGCACACAGGGAATCTCTGGAAACACCATATATTTT
TRBD1	NA	TRBV27	14	TRBJ2-3	CASSLDREADTQYF	TGTGCCAGCAGTCTGGACAGGGAGGCAGATACGCAGTATTTT
NA	NA	TRBV11-2	16	TRBJ2-7	CASSLLPPGEYYEQYF	TGTGCCAGCAGCTTACTTCCCCCAGGGGAATACTACGAGCAGTACTTC
NA	NA	TRBV5-6	16	TRBJ1-6	CASSLAPTDNNSPLHF	TGTGCCAGCAGCTTGGCCCCGACGGACAATAATTCACCCCTCCACTTT
NA	NA	TRBV10-3	14	TRBJ1-4	CAIRMDSANEKLFF	TGTGCCATCAGGATGGACAGCGCGAATGAAAAACTGTTTTTT
NA	few	TRBV7-6	15	TRBJ1-1	CASSRLDSTRNEAFF	TGTGCCAGCAGCCGGTTGGACTCGACTCGTAATGAAGCTTTCTTT
NA	NA	TRBV7-2	16	TRBJ1-3	CASSLVQLFSGNTIYF	TGTGCCAGCAGCTTAGTACAGCTATTCTCTGGAAACACCATATATTTT
TRBD1	few	TRBV29-1	13	TRBJ2-7	CSVTLTGGGEQYF	TGCAGCGTTACCTTGACAGGGGGCGGCGAGCAGTACTTC
NA	NA	TRBV6-5	13	TRBJ2-1	CASTLPGRNEQFF	TGTGCCAGCACCCTCCCGGGTCGCAATGAGCAGTTCTTC
TRBD1	NA	TRBV6-7	16	TRBJ1-5	CASSYDHRGLDQPQHF	TGTGCCAGCAGTTACGACCACAGGGGGTTGGATCAGCCCCAGCATTTT
TRBD2	few	TRBV5-1	17	TRBJ2-3	CASSLVASGGGTDTQYF	TGCGCCAGCAGCTTGGTGGCTAGCGGCGGGGGTACAGATACGCAGTATTTT
NA	NA	TRBV10-1	14	TRBJ1-1	CASSERGTPRGAFF	TGCGCCAGCAGTGAGAGGGGGACCCCACGGGGAGCTTTCTTT